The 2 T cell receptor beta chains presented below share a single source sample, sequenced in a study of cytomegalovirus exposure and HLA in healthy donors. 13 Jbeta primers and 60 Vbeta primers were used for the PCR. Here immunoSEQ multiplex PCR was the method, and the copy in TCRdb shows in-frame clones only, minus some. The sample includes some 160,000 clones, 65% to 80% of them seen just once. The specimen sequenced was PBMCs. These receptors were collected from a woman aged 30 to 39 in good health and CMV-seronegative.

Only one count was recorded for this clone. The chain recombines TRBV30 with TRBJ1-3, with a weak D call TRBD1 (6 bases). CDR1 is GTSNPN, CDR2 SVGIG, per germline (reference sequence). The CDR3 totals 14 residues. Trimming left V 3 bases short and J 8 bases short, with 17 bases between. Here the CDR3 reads CAWRRRAGADTIYF. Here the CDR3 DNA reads TGTGCCTGGAGACGAAGGGCAGGGGCGGACACCATATATTTT.

The CDR3 protein is CASSVNSGAEAFF. The CDR3 DNA reads as TGTGCCAGCAGTGTAAATTCGGGGGCTGAAGCTTTCTTT. This sequence joins TRBV2 and TRBJ1-1; D is possibly TRBD1 (5 bases). The CDR3 covers 13 residues. Germline V lookup: CDR1 SNHLY, CDR2 FYNNEI. V gave up 4 bases and J gave up 6 bases, with 12 bases separating them.